This note documents a single T cell receptor (beta chain) sequence. The antigen remains unidentified. This specimen comes from a study of cytomegalovirus exposure and HLA in healthy donors. As for the study in general: Roughly 180 million T cells yielded 120 million or so unique TCR beta sequences, as an earlier analysis found.

Overall study results and limits: TCR beta chain V- and J-gene trimming was linked, in a later analysis, to a missense variant in DCLRE1C. Based on reports, TCR beta sequences accurately predicted HLA-A and HLA-B alleles for most subjects. Using a false discovery rate of 0.05, a later analysis showed that 15,000 to 20,000 TCR beta sequences were associated with HLA alleles.

13 Jbeta primers and 60 Vbeta primers were used for the PCR. Clones were read by immunoSEQ multiplex PCR, and TCRdb kept only the in-frame ones, dropping some. The profile covers 130,000 to 150,000 clones, with approximately 79% appearing a single time and roughly 4% taken by the ten largest. After removal of 1 base from V and 1 base from J, the junction contained 3 bases not matched to a gene. The CDR3 length is 15 residues. Looked up from germline, CDR1 is SGHAT and CDR2 is FQNNGV. Sequencing was done on a sample of PBMCs. The source of this sequence is a man aged 18 to 29 in good health and CMV-seropositive. The chain combines TRBV11-2 with TRBJ1-1, with 7 bases lining up with TRBD1. The CDR3 DNA reads TGTGCCAGCAGCTTAGCTGCAGGGGGGAACACTGAAGCTTTCTTT. Amino acid sequence: CASSLAAGGNTEAFF.